This T cell receptor beta chain was identified during a study of blood T cell repertoires in COVID-19. V shed 3 bases, J shed 5 bases, and the junction held 5 bases outside the gene matches. This CDR3 is 15 amino acids long. Germline V gene sequence: CDR1 LGHNA, CDR2 YNFKEQ. Profiled with immunoSEQ multiplex PCR; TCRdb holds only in-frame clones, not every one. The sample carries more than 150,000 clones, approximately 80% recorded once. The chain combines TRBV4-2 with TRBJ1-4; TRBD1 aligns across 8 bases. The receptor was isolated from a man in his forties or fifties who had recovered from COVID-19. The sequenced sample was PBMCs or T cells enriched from blood (not recorded which). The CDR3 sequence: CASSHEQGGNEKLFF. As DNA, the CDR3 is TGTGCCAGCAGCCATGAACAGGGGGGAAATGAAAAACTGTTTTTT.